Shown below are 5 T cell receptor beta chains from a single sample sequenced in a study of shared T cell receptors in the human thymus. Sequencing was performed with immunoSEQ multiplex PCR; in TCRdb, only in-frame clones are kept and a portion is missing. The sample lists 600,000 to 900,000 clones, around 85% seen once, with 0.0095% to 0.013% in the top ten. The data also belong to a second study, concerning human thymus T cells.

The sample taken for sequencing was thymocytes. The receptors were sampled from a girl under two years old with a congenital heart defect.

The chain carries TRBV19 and TRBJ2-1; D is perhaps TRBD2 (6 bases). V dropped 7 bases and J dropped 4 bases, with 14 bases sitting between them. The CDR3 runs to 14 residues. Germline V gene sequence: CDR1 LNHDA, CDR2 SQIVND (reference sequence). CDR3 in DNA: TGTGCCAGTACAGGCTTCGGGGGATACAATGAGCAGTTCTTC. Translation gives CASTGFGGYNEQFF.

CDR3 protein: CASSEGFMDPTNEKLFF. For the CDR3, the DNA is TGTGCCAGCAGCGAGGGCTTTATGGACCCAACTAATGAAAAACTGTTTTTT. The V and J genes are TRBV2 and TRBJ1-4, with D unresolved. Germline V gene data show CDR1 as SNHLY and CDR2 as FYNNEI. The CDR3 consists of 17 residues. V lost 6 bases to trimming and J lost 0 bases, with 17 bases between them.

The chain recombines TRBV19 with TRBJ2-4; D is possibly TRBD1 (5 bases). V dropped 5 bases and J dropped 7 bases, with 18 bases sitting between them. The V gene's germline CDR1 is LNHDA and CDR2 SQIVND (reference sequence). The CDR3 contains 15 residues. CDR3 sequence reads: CASSHGSGRANIQYF. The CDR3 bases are TGTGCCAGTAGTCATGGATCCGGCAGGGCTAACATTCAGTACTTC.

The chain links TRBV5-1 to TRBJ1-2, with D possibly being TRBD1 (5 bases). Trimming left V 0 bases short and J 4 bases short, with 13 bases between. The CDR3 spans 15 residues. Germline values: CDR1 SGHRS, CDR2 YFSETQ. The CDR3 here is CASSLAGGQTYGYTF. CDR3 DNA: TGCGCCAGCAGCTTGGCGGGCGGACAAACCTATGGCTACACCTTC.

This clone was counted only a few times. The V call is TRBV6-5, the J call TRBJ1-1; D is unresolved. Trimming cost V 2 bases and J 3 bases, with 10 bases left between them. This CDR3 spans 14 amino acids. Germline V gene data show CDR1 as MNHEY and CDR2 as SVGAGI. The CDR3 sequence: CASSYPGRDTEAFF. CDR3 DNA: TGTGCCAGCAGTTACCCCGGGAGGGACACTGAAGCTTTCTTT.